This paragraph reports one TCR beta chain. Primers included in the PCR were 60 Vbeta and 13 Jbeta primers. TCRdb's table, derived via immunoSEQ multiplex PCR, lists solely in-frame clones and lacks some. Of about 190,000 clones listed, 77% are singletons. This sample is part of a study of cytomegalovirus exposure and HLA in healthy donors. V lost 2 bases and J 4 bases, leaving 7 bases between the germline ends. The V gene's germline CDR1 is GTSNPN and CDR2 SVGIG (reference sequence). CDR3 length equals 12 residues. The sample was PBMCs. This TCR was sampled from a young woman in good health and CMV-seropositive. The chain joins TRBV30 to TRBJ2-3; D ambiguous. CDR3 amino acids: CAWSTSADTQYF. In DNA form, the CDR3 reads TGTGCCTGGAGTACGTCGGCAGATACGCAGTATTTT.